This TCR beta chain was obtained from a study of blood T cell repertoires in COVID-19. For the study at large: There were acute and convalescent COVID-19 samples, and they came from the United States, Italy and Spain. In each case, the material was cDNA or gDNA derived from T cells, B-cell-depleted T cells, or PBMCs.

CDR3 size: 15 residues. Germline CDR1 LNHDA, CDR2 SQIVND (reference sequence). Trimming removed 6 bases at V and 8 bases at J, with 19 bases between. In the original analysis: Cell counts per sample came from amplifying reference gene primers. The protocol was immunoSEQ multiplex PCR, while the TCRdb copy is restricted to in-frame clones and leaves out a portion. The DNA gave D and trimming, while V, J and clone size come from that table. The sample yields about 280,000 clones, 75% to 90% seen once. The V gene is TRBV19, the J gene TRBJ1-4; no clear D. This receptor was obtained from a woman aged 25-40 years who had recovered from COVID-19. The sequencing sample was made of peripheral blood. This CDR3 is CASSRLSPEGEKLFF. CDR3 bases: TGTGCCAGTAGCCGCCTGAGCCCCGAGGGAGAAAAACTGTTTTTT.